Sequencing of this TCR beta chain was carried out in a study of blood T cell repertoires in COVID-19. Whole-study context: Acute and convalescent COVID-19 specimens originated in the United States, Italy and Spain.

Per the original methods: Cell counts per sample came from amplifying reference gene primers. Assay used: immunoSEQ multiplex PCR; TCRdb lists only in-frame clones, some missing. V and J calls and clone size are given by that table; D and trimming were obtained from the DNA. The sample has about 78,000 clones, 84% seen once. The trim removed 0 bases at V and 4 bases at J, leaving 6 bases unmatched. The CDR3 loop spans 16 amino acids. Germline V lookup: CDR1 ENHRY, CDR2 SYGVKD. In this sample, this clone turned up a few times. The clonotype originates from a man aged 45-65 years with acute or convalescent COVID-19. Material: peripheral blood. The chain carries TRBV10-3 and TRBJ2-5; TRBD1 matches at 9 bases. CDR3 protein: CAISESGTGRGETQYF. Written as DNA, the CDR3 is TGTGCCATCAGTGAGTCGGGGACAGGGAGGGGAGAGACCCAGTACTTC.